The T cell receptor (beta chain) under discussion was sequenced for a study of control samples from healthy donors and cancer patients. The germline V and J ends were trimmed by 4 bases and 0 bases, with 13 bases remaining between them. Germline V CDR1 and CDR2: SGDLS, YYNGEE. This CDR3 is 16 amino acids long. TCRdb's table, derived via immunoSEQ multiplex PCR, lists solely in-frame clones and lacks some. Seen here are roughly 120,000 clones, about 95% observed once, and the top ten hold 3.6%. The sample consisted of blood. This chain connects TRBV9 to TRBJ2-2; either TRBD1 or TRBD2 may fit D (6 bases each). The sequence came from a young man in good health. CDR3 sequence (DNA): TGTGCCAGCAGCCCCCTAGGGGGGCCGAACACCGGGGAGCTGTTTTTT. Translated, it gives CASSPLGGPNTGELFF.